This TCR beta chain was sequenced for a study of T-cell reconstitution after alpha-beta-depleted transplantation in children. For TCRbeta, the library was prepared with unique molecular identifiers. A single record per CDR3 protein comes from TCRdb applying MiXCR to the PCR reads. Among 400,000 to 550,000 distinct CDR3 sequences listed, approximately 10% were seen once. Between the trimmed V and J ends, which lost 0 bases and 8 bases, there was a span of 11 bases. The germline V gene has CDR1 LGHNA and CDR2 YSLEER. CDR3 length: 14 amino acids. This clonotype showed up many times. The clonotype was recovered from a child aged 2 to 15 with inherited bone marrow failure, due to receive a stem cell transplant. The V and J genes are TRBV4-3 and TRBJ2-1; the D gene could be TRBD1 or TRBD2 (5 bases each). The specimen was PBMCs, collected before TCRalphabeta/CD19-depleted stem cell transplant. CDR3 in amino acids: CASSQEGRGYEQFF. For the CDR3, the DNA is TGCGCCAGCAGCCAAGAGGGCCGGGGCTATGAGCAGTTCTTC.